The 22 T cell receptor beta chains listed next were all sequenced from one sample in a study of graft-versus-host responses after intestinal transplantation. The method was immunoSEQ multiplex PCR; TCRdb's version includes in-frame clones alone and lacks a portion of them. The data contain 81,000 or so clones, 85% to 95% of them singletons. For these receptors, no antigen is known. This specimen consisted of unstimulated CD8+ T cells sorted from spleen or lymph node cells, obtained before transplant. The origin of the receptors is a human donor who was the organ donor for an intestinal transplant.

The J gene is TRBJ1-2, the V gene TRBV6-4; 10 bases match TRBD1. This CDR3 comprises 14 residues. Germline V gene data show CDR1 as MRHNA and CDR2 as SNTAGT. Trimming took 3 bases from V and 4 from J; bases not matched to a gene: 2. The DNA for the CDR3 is TGTGCCAGCAGTGAGGGACAGGGGTCCTATGGCTACACCTTC. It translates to CASSEGQGSYGYTF.

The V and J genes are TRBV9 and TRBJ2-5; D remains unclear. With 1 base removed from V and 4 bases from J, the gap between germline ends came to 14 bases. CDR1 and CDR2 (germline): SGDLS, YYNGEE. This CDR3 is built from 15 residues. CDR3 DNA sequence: TGTGCCAGCAGCGTAATGACTTCTCCGGCAGAGACCCAGTACTTC. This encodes CASSVMTSPAETQYF. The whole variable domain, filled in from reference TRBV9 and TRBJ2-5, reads DSGVTQTPKHLITATGQRVTLRCSPRSGDLSVYWYQQSLDQGLQFLIQYYNGEERAKGNILERFSAQQFPDLHSELNLSSLELGDSALYFCASSVMTSPAETQYFGPGTRLLVL.

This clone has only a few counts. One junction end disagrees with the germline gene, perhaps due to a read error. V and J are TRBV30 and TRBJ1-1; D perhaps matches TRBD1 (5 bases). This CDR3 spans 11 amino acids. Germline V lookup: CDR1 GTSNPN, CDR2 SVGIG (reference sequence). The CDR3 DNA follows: TGTGCCTGGAGCGGGACTCCTGAGGCTTTCTTT. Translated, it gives CAWSGTPEAFF.

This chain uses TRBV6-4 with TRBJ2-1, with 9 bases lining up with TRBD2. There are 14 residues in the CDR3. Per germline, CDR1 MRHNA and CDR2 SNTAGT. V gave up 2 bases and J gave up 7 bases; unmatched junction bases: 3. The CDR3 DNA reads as TGTGCCAGCAGTGACGGGCGGGGGGGGAATGAGCAGTTCTTC. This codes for CASSDGRGGNEQFF.

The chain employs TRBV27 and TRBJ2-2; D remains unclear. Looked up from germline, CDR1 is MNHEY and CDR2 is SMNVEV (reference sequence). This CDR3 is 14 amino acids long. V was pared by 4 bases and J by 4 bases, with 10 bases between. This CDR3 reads CASSSGLSTGELFF. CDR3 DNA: TGTGCCAGCAGTTCGGGTCTATCCACCGGGGAGCTGTTTTTT.

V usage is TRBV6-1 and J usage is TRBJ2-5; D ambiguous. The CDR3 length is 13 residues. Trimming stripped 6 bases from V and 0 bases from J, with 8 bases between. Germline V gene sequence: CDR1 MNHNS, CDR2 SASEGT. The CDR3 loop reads CASRAAYQETQYF. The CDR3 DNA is TGTGCCAGCAGGGCTGCTTACCAAGAGACCCAGTACTTC.

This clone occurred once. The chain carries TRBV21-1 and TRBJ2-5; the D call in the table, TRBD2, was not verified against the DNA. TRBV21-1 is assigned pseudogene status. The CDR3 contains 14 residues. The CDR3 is CASNPAGQAETQYF. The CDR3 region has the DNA TGTGCCAGCAACCCCGCGGGGCAGGCAGAGACCCAGTACTTC.

The CDR3 spells CASSSTGGRTDTQYF. DNA for the CDR3: TGTGCCAGCAGTAGTACAGGGGGCCGGACAGATACGCAGTATTTT. The rearrangement links TRBV27 to TRBJ2-3; 9 nucleotides match TRBD1. CDR3 size: 15 residues. Germline V gene data show CDR1 as MNHEY and CDR2 as SMNVEV (reference sequence). V trimming: 5 bases; J trimming: 3 bases; junction bases outside the gene matches: 6.

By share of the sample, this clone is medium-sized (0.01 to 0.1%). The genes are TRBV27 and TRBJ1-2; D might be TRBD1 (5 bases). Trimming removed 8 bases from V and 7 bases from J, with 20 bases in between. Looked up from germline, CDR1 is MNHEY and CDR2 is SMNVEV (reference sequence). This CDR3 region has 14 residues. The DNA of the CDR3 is TGTGCCAGCCGGATCGGGGGATCGCTAAGTGGCTACACCTTC. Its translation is CASRIGGSLSGYTF.

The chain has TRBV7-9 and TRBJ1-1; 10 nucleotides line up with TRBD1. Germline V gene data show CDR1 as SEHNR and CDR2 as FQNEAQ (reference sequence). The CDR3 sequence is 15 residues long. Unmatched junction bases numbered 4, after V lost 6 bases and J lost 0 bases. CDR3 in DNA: TGTGCCAGCAGTCTGACAGGGGGCATGAACACTGAAGCTTTCTTT. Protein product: CASSLTGGMNTEAFF. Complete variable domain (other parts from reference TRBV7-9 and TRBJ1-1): DTGVSQNPRHKITKRGQNVTFRCDPISEHNRLYWYRQTLGQGPEFLTYFQNEAQLEKSRLLSDRFSAERPKGSFSTLEIQRTEQGDSAMYLCASSLTGGMNTEAFFGQGTRLTVV.

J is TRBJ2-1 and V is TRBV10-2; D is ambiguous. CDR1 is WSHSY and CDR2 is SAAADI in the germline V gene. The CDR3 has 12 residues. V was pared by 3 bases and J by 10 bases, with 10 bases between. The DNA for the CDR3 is TGCGCCAGCAGTGACTCCGTAATCGAGCAGTTCTTC. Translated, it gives CASSDSVIEQFF.

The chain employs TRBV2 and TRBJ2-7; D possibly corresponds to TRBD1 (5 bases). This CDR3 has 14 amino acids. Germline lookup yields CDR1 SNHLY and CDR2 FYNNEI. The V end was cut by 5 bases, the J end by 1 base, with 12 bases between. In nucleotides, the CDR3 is TGTGCCAGCAGTTCCAGACAGTCATCCTACGAGCAGTACTTC. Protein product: CASSSRQSSYEQYF.

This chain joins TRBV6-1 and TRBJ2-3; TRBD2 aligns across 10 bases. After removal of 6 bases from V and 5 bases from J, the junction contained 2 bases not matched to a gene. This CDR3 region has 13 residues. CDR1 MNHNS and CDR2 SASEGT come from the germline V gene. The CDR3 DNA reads TGTGCCAGCAGAAGACTAGCGGGAGATACGCAGTATTTT. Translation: CASRRLAGDTQYF.

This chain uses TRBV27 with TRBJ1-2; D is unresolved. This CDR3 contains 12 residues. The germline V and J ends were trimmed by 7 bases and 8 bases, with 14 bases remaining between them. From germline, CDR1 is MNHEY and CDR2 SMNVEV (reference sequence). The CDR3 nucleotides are TGTGCCAGCAAAAAGGGCACGGGGGGCTACACCTTC. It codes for CASKKGTGGYTF.

CDR3 amino acids: CSADGGSHMNTEAFF. The CDR3, as DNA: TGCAGCGCGGATGGGGGCAGCCACATGAACACTGAAGCTTTCTTT. The V and J genes are TRBV29-1 and TRBJ1-1; weak D call: TRBD1 (6 bases). The CDR3 loop spans 15 amino acids. CDR1 SQVTM and CDR2 ANQGSEA come from the germline V gene. Trimming took 7 bases from V and 0 from J, leaving 18 bases between them.

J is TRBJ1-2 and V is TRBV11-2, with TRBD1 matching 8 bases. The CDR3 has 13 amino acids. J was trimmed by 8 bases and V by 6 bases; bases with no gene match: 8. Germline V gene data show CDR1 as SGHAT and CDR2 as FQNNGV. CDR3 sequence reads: CASSQTGEIGYTF. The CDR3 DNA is TGTGCCAGCAGTCAGACAGGGGAGATAGGCTACACCTTC.

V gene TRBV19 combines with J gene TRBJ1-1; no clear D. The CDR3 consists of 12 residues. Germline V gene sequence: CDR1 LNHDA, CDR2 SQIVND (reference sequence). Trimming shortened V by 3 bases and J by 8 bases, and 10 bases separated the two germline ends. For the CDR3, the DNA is TGTGCCAGTAGTATTGGCCCTCGAGAAGCTTTCTTT. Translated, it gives CASSIGPREAFF.

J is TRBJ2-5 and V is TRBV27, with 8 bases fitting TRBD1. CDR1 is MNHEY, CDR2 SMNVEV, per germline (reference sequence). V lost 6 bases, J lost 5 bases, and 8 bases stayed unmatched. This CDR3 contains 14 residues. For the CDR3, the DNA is TGTGCCAGCAGGGGGACAGGACTTGGGGAGACCCAGTACTTC. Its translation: CASRGTGLGETQYF.

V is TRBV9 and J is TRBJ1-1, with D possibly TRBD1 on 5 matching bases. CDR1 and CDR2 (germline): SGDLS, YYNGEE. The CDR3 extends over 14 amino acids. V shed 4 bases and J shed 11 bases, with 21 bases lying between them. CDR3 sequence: CASSPSGASMPAFF. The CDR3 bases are TGTGCCAGCAGCCCCTCTGGGGCATCAATGCCCGCTTTCTTT. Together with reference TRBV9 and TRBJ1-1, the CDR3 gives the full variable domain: DSGVTQTPKHLITATGQRVTLRCSPRSGDLSVYWYQQSLDQGLQFLIQYYNGEERAKGNILERFSAQQFPDLHSELNLSSLELGDSALYFCASSPSGASMPAFFGQGTRLTVV.

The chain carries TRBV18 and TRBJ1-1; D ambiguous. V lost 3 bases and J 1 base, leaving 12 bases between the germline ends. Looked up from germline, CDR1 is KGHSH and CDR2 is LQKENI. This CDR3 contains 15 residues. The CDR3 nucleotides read TGTGCCAGCTCACCCACCCCAGCGGCGAACACTGAAGCTTTCTTT. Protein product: CASSPTPAANTEAFF.

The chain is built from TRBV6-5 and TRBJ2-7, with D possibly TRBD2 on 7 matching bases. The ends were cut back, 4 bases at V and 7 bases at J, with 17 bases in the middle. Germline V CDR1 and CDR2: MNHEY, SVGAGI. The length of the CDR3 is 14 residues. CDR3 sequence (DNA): TGTGCCAGCAGTTCTAGGGGGGGTCCGTGGGAGCAGTACTTC. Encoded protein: CASSSRGGPWEQYF.

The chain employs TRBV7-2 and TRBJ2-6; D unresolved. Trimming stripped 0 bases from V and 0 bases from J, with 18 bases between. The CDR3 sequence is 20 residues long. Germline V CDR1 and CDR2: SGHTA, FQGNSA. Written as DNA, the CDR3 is TGTGCCAGCAGCTTAGCGCTCTTTGGTGATCTGAGCTCTGGGGCCAACGTCCTGACTTTC. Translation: CASSLALFGDLSSGANVLTF. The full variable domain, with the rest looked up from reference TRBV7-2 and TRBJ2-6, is GAGVSQSPSNKVTEKGKDVELRCDPISGHTALYWYRQSLGQGLEFLIYFQGNSAPDKSGLPSDRFSAERTGGSVSTLTIQRTQQEDSAVYLCASSLALFGDLSSGANVLTFGAGSRLTVL.